This record concerns one T cell receptor (beta chain) sequence. This CDR3 is 18 amino acids long. CDR1 LNHDA and CDR2 SQIVND come from the germline V gene (reference sequence). V lost 3 bases, J lost 3 bases, and 13 bases stayed unmatched. Samples were collected from each patient before treatment and during treatment. Each patient gave between 1 and 8 of them in total. The data were taken from a study of PD-L1 blockade in urothelial cancer. Sequencing was performed with immunoSEQ multiplex PCR; in TCRdb, only in-frame clones are kept and a portion is missing. The table shows 33,000 or so clones, with roughly 82% occurring only once.

The input for sequencing was PBMCs, taken around atezolizumab (anti-PD-L1) treatment. The chain is built from TRBV19 and TRBJ2-5; 10 bases match TRBD2. The clonotype was recovered from a man between 65 and 85 years old with urothelial cancer. CDR3 sequence: CASSIYPRASGSKETQYF. The CDR3 DNA is TGTGCCAGTAGTATCTATCCGAGGGCTAGCGGGAGTAAAGAGACCCAGTACTTC.